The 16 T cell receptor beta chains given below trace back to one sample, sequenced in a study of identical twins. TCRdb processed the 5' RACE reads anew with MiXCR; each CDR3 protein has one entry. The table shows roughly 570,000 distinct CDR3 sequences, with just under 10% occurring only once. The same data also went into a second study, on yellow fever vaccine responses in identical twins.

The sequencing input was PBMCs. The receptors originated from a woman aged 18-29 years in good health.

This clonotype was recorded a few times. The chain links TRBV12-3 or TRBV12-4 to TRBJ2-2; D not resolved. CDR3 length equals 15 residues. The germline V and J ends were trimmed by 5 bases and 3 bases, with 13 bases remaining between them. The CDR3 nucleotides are TGTGCCAGCAGTCTGTTTGATCGGGACACCGGGGAGCTGTTTTTT. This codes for CASSLFDRDTGELFF.

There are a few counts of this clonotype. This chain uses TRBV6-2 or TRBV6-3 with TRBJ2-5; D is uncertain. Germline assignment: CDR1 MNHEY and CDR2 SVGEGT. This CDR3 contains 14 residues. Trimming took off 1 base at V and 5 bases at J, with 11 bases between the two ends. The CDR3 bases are TGTGCCAGCAGTTACTTGGCCTCCTCGGAGACCCAGTACTTC. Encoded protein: CASSYLASSETQYF.

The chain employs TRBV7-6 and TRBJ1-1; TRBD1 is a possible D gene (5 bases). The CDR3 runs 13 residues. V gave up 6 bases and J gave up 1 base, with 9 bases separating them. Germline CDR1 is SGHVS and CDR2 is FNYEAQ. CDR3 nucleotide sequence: TGTGCCAGCAGACAACAGGAGAACACTGAAGCTTTCTTT. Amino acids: CASRQQENTEAFF.

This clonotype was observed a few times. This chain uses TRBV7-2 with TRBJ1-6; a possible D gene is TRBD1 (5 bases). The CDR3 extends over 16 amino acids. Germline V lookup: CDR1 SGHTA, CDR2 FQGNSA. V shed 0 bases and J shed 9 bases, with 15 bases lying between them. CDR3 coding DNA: TGTGCCAGCAGCTTAGCGCAGCAGGGAATGGGTTCACCCCTCCACTTT. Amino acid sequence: CASSLAQQGMGSPLHF.

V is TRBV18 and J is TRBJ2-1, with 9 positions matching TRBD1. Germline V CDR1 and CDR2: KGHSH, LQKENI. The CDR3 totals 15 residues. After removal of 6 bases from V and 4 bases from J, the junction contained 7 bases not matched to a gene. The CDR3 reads CASSVRDRAYNEQFF. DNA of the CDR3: TGTGCCAGCTCGGTCCGGGACAGGGCGTACAATGAGCAGTTCTTC.

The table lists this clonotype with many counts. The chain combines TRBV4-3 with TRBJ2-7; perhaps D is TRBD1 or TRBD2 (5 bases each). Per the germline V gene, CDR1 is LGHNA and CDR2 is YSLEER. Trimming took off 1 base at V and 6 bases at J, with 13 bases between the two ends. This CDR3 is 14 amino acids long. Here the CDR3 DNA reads TGCGCCAGCAGCCAAGGGCAGGGTGGGGGCGAGCAGTACTTC. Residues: CASSQGQGGGEQYF.

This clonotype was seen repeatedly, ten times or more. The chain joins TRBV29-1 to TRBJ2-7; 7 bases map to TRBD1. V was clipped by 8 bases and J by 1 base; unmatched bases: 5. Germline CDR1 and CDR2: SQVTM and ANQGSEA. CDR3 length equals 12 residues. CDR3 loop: CSTRQGSYEQYF. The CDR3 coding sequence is TGCAGCACCAGACAGGGATCCTACGAGCAGTACTTC.

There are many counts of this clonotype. For the CDR3, the DNA is TGTGCCAGCAGCAAAAGCCAGCCCCAGCATTTT. Residues: CASSKSQPQHF. The chain is built from TRBV21-1 and TRBJ1-5. TRBV21-1 is a pseudogene locus. This CDR3 comprises 11 residues.

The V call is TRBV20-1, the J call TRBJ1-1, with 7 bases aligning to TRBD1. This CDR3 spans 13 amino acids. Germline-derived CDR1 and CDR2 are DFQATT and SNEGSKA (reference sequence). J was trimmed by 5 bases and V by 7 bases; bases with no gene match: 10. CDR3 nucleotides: TGCAGTGTCCCACGAACAGGGGTTACTGAAGCTTTCTTT. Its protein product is CSVPRTGVTEAFF.

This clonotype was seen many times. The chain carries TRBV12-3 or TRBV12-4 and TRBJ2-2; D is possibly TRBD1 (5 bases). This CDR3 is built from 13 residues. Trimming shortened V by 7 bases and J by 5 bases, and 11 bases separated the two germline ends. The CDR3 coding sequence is TGTGCCAGCACATCAGGGTTGACCGGGGAGCTGTTTTTT. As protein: CASTSGLTGELFF.

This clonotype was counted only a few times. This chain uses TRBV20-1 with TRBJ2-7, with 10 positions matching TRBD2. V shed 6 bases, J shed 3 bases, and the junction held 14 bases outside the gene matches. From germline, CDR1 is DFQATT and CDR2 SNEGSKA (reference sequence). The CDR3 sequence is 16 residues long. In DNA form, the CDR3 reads TGCAGTGCGAGCCCCCTACTAGCGGGGCCTGTCTACGAGCAGTACTTC. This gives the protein CSASPLLAGPVYEQYF.

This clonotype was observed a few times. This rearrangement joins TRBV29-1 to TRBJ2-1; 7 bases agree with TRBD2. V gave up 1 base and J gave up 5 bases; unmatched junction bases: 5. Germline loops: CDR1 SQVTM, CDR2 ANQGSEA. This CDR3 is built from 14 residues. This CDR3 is CSVEGLAANNEQFF. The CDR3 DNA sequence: TGCAGCGTTGAAGGGCTAGCGGCAAACAATGAGCAGTTCTTC.

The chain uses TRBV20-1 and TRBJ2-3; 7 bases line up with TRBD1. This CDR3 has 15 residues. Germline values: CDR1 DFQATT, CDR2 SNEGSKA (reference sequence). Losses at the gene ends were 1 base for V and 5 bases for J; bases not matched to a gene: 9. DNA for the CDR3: TGCAGTGCTAGAGCCCAGGGGGTTTTAAAAGATACGCAGTATTTT. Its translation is CSARAQGVLKDTQYF.

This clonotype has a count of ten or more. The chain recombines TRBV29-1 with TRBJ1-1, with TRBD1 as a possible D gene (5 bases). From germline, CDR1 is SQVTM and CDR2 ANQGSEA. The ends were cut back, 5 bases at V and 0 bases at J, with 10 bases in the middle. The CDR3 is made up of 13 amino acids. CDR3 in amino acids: CSVKTALNTEAFF. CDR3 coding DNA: TGCAGCGTTAAGACAGCCCTGAACACTGAAGCTTTCTTT.

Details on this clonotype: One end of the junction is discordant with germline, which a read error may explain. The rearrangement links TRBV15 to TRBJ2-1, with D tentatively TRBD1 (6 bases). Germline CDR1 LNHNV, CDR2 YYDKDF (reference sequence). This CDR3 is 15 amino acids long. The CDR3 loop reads CATSRARGVLNEQFF. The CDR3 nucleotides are TGTGCCACCAGCAGAGCCAGGGGTGTTCTCAATGAACAGTTCTTC.

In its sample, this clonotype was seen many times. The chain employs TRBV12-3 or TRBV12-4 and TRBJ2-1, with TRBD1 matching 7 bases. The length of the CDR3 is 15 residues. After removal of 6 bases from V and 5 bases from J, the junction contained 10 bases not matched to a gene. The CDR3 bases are TGTGCCAGCAGCCCCCGACAGGGTGAGAACAATGAGCAGTTCTTC. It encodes CASSPRQGENNEQFF.